The source of this TCR beta chain is a study of Graves' ophthalmopathy and Graves' hyperthyroidism. The V end was cut by 1 base, the J end by 3 bases, with 10 bases between. Germline-derived CDR1 and CDR2 are SQVTM and ANQGSEA. The CDR3 extends over 13 amino acids. Beta-chain TCR CDR3 regions were amplified from RNA transcripts. A first-round RT-PCR used HTBI primers, followed by a second-round multiplex PCR. TCRdb reprocessed the multiplex PCR reads via MiXCR and lists one record per CDR3 protein. The data contain about 620,000 distinct CDR3 sequences, approximately 22% of them singletons. The sample holds many counts of this clonotype. The antigen is unknown. Hyperthyroidism was new, under 2 months, in patients aged 18 to 65. Certain patients, namely those with other autoimmune diseases, uncontrolled infections, pregnancy or lactation, were excluded. Broader study findings: This model predicted ophthalmopathy progression (sensitivity around 70%, specificity 72.22%). Most expanded thyroid clonotypes above 0.001 frequency also appeared in blood.

The sample comprised peripheral blood. The rearrangement joins TRBV29-1 to TRBJ2-7; tentative D call: TRBD2 (5 bases). This TCR was recovered from a woman in her late teens or twenties with stable Graves' hyperthyroidism. Some clones in this sample may be carry-over from other donors' samples. This chain's CDR3 is CSVEVTGVYEQYF. CDR3 DNA sequence: TGCAGCGTTGAAGTTACCGGGGTCTACGAGCAGTACTTC.